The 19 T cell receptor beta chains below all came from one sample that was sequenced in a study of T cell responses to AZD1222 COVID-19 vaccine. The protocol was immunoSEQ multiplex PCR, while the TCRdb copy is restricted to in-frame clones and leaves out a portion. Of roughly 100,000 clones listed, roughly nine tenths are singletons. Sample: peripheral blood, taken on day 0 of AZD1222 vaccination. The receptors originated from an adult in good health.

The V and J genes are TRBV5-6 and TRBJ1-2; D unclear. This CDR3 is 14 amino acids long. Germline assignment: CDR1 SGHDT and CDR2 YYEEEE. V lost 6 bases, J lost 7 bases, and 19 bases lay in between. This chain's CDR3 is CASTPGSPASGYTF. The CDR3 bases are TGTGCCAGCACCCCGGGGAGTCCGGCGAGTGGCTACACCTTC. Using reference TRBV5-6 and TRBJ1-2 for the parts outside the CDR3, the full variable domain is DAGVTQSPTHLIKTRGQQVTLRCSPKSGHDTVSWYQQALGQGPQFIFQYYEEEERQRGNFPDRFSGHQFPNYSSELNVNALLLGDSALYLCASTPGSPASGYTFGSGTRLTVV.

CDR3 sequence reads: CASGSRKQGYTF. In DNA, the CDR3 is TGTGCCAGCGGGAGCCGCAAGCAAGGCTACACCTTC. The chain recombines TRBV28 with TRBJ1-2; D gene uncertain. Germline V gives CDR1 MDHEN, CDR2 SYDVKM. CDR3 length equals 12 residues. Trimming took off 8 bases at V and 8 bases at J, with 15 bases between the two ends.

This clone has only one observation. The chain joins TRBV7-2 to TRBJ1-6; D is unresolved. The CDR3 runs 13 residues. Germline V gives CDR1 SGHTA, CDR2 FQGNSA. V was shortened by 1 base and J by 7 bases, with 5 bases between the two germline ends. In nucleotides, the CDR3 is TGTGCCAGCAGCTTAGATTTGAATTCACCCCTCCACTTT. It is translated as CASSLDLNSPLHF.

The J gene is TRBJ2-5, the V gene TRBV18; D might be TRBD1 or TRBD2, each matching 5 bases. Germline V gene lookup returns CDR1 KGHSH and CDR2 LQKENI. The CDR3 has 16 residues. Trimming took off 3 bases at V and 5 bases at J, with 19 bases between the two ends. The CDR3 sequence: CASSPRDPRAWETQYF. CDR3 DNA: TGTGCCAGCTCACCGAGGGACCCCCGGGCGTGGGAGACCCAGTACTTC. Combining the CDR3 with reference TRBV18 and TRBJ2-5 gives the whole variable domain NAGVMQNPRHLVRRRGQEARLRCSPMKGHSHVYWYRQLPEEGLKFMVYLQKENIIDESGMPKERFSAEFPKEGPSILRIQQVVRGDSAAYFCASSPRDPRAWETQYFGPGTRLLVL.

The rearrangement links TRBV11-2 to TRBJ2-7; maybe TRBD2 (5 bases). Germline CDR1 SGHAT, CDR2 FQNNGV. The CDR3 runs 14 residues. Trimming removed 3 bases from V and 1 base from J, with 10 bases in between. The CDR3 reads CASSLLWESYEQYF. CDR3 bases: TGTGCCAGCAGCTTGTTATGGGAGTCCTACGAGCAGTACTTC.

The CDR3 spells CASSLIGTGVNTEAFF. For the CDR3, the DNA is TGTGCCAGCAGCCTAATTGGGACAGGAGTGAACACTGAAGCTTTCTTT. This sequence joins TRBV11-3 and TRBJ1-1; 8 bases agree with TRBD1. The CDR3 is 16 amino acids. V shed 5 bases and J 0 bases; nucleotides not matched to a gene: 8. The germline CDR1 and CDR2 sequences are SGHNT and YENEEA.

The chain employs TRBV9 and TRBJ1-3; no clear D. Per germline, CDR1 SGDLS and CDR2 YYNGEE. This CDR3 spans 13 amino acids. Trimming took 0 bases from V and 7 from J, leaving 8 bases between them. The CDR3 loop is CASSVDGSNTIYF. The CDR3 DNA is TGTGCCAGCAGCGTAGATGGGAGTAACACCATATATTTT. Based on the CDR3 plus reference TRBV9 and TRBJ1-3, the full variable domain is DSGVTQTPKHLITATGQRVTLRCSPRSGDLSVYWYQQSLDQGLQFLIQYYNGEERAKGNILERFSAQQFPDLHSELNLSSLELGDSALYFCASSVDGSNTIYFGEGSWLTVV.

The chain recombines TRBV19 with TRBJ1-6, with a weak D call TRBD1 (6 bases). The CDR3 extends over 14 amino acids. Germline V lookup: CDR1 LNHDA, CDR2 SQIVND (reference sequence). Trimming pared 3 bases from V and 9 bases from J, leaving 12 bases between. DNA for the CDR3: TGTGCCAGTAGTATCGAGGGGGGGTCTTCACCCCTCCACTTT. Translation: CASSIEGGSSPLHF.

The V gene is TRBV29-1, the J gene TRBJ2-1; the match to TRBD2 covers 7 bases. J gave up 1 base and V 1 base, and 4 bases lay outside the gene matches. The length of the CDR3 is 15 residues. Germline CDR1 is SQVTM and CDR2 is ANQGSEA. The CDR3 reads CSVEGGGPSYNEQFF. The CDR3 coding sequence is TGCAGCGTTGAAGGGGGGGGACCTTCCTACAATGAGCAGTTCTTC.

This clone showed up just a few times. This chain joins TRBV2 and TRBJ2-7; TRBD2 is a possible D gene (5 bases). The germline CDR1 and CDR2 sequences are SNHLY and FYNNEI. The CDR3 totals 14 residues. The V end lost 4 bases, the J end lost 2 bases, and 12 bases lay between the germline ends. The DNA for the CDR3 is TGTGCCAGCAGTGTCTCGGGAATGGCCTACGAGCAGTACTTC. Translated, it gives CASSVSGMAYEQYF.

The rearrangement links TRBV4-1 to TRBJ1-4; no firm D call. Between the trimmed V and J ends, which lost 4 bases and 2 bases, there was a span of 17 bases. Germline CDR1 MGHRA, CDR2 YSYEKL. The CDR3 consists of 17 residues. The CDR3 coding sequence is TGCGCCAGCAGCCTGCGGGAAGGAGCTCTCACTAATGAAAAACTGTTTTTT. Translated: CASSLREGALTNEKLFF.

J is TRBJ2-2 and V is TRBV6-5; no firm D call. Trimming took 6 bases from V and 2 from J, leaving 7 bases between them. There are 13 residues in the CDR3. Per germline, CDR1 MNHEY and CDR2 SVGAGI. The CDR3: CASSRSNTGELFF. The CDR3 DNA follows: TGTGCCAGCAGCAGGTCTAACACCGGGGAGCTGTTTTTT.

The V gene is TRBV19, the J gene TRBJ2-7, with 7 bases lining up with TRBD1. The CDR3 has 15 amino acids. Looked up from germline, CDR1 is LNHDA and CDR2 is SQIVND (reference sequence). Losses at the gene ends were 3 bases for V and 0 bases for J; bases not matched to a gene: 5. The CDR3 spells CASSILGQSSYEQYF. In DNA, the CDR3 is TGTGCCAGTAGTATTCTGGGACAGAGCTCCTACGAGCAGTACTTC.

The CDR3, as DNA: TGTGCCAGTAGTTTCACCGGACAGGGTGGCTATGGCTACACCTTC. It is translated as CASSFTGQGGYGYTF. J is TRBJ1-2 and V is TRBV19; 8 bases line up with TRBD1. Trimming at V came to 5 bases and at J to 4 bases, leaving 9 bases not matched to a gene. CDR3 length: 15 residues. CDR1 LNHDA and CDR2 SQIVND come from the germline V gene (reference sequence).

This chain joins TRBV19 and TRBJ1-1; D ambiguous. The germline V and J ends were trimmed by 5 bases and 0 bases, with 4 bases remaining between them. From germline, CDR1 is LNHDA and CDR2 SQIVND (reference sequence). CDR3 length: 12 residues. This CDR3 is CASSPVNTEAFF. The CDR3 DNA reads TGTGCCAGTAGTCCAGTGAACACTGAAGCTTTCTTT.

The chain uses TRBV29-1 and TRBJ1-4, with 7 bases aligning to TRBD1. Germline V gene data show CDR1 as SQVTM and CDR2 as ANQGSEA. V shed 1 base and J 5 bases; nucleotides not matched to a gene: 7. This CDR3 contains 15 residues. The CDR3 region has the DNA TGCAGCGTTGAAGGACAGGGCCCCGGGAATGAAAAACTGTTTTTT. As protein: CSVEGQGPGNEKLFF.

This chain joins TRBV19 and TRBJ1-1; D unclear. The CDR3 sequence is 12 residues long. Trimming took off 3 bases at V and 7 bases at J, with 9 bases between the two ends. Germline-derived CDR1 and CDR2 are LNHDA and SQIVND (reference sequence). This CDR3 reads CASSIRGSEAFF. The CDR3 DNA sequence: TGTGCCAGTAGTATCCGGGGAAGTGAAGCTTTCTTT.

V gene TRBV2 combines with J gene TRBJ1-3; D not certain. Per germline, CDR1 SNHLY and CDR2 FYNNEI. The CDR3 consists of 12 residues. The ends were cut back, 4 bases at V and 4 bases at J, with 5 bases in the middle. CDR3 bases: TGTGCCAGCAGTGTTCAAGGAAACACCATATATTTT. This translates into CASSVQGNTIYF.

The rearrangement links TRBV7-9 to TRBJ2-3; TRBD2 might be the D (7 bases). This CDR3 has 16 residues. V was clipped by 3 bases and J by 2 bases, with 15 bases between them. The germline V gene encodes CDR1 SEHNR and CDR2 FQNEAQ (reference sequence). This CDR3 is CASSFRGGGNTDTQYF. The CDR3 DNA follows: TGTGCCAGCAGCTTTCGTGGCGGGGGCAACACAGATACGCAGTATTTT. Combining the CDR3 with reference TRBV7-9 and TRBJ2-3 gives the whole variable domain DTGVSQNPRHKITKRGQNVTFRCDPISEHNRLYWYRQTLGQGPEFLTYFQNEAQLEKSRLLSDRFSAERPKGSFSTLEIQRTEQGDSAMYLCASSFRGGGNTDTQYFGPGTRLTVL.